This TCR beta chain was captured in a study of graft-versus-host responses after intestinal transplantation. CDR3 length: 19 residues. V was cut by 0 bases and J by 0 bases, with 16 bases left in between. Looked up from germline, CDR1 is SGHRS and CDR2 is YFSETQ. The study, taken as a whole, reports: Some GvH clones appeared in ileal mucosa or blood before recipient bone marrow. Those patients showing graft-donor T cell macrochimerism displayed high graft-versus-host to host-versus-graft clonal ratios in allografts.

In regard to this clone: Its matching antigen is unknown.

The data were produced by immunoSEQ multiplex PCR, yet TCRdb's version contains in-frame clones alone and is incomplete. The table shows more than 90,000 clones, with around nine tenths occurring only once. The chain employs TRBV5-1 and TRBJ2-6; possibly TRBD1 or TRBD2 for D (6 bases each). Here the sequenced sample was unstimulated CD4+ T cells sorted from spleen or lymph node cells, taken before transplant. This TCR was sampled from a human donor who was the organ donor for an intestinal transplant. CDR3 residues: CASSLETGGSYSGANVLTF. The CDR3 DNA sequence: TGCGCCAGCAGCTTGGAGACAGGAGGGTCCTACTCTGGGGCCAACGTCCTGACTTTC. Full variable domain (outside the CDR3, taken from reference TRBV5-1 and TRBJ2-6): KAGVTQTPRYLIKTRGQQVTLSCSPISGHRSVSWYQQTPGQGLQFLFEYFSETQRNKGNFPGRFSGRQFSNSRSEMNVSTLELGDSALYLCASSLETGGSYSGANVLTFGAGSRLTVL.